These T cell receptor beta chains were read from a single sample in a study of OX40 agonist ivuxolimab in advanced cancers. Only in-frame clones appear in the TCRdb table, and some are missing; sequencing was by immunoSEQ multiplex PCR. The top ten clones hold 6% of a sample with fewer than 45,000 clones, approximately 90% of them seen once. The specimen was CD4+ or CD8+ T cells sorted from blood, collected in a trial of the OX40 agonist ivuxolimab. These TCRs come from an adult with an advanced solid tumor such as melanoma, head and neck, liver or kidney cancer. CDR3s include the opening cysteine and the closing phenylalanine or tryptophan. A D gene is named only where the DNA matches it firmly. Expanded clones are given a class, and other clones once, few, many or no size at all.

size	D	V	J	CDR3	DNA
once	-	TRBV28	TRBJ1-4	CASQKGGPNEKLFF	TGTGCCAGTCAAAAAGGGGGTCCTAATGAAAAACTGTTTTTT
-	-	TRBV6-1	TRBJ1-5	CASSDRRPVDQPQHF	TGTGCCAGCAGTGATCGGCGGCCAGTGGATCAGCCCCAGCATTTT
-	-	TRBV2	TRBJ1-3	CASSEMWGSGNTIYF	TGTGCCAGCAGTGAAATGTGGGGGTCTGGAAACACCATATATTTT
-	-	TRBV4-1	TRBJ1-1	CASSPGTTFWQGSTEAFF	TGCGCCAGCAGCCCGGGAACCACCTTCTGGCAGGGGAGCACTGAAGCTTTCTTT
-	-	TRBV11-3	TRBJ2-1	CASSLDPVSNEQFF	TGTGCCAGCAGCTTAGATCCTGTTTCCAATGAGCAGTTCTTC
-	-	TRBV10-3	TRBJ1-5	CAISPGQASNQPQHF	TGTGCCATCAGTCCTGGACAAGCTAGCAATCAGCCCCAGCATTTT
-	-	TRBV2	TRBJ1-4	CASRFGTTNEKLFF	TGTGCCAGCAGGTTCGGGACGACGAATGAAAAACTGTTTTTT
-	TRBD1	TRBV9	TRBJ2-1	CASSATGTGGRYEQFF	TGTGCCAGCAGCGCTACCGGGACAGGGGGCCGTTATGAGCAGTTCTTC
-	-	TRBV19	TRBJ2-1	CASTPGSIGPYNEQFF	TGTGCCAGTACCCCCGGGTCTATTGGCCCCTACAATGAGCAGTTCTTC
-	TRBD1	TRBV25-1	TRBJ2-4	CASSESTGAGGKNIQYF	TGTGCCAGCAGTGAGTCCACAGGGGCTGGCGGCAAAAACATTCAGTACTTC
once	TRBD2	TRBV14	TRBJ2-1	CASSPRTSLSGNEQFF	TGTGCCAGCAGCCCTCGGACTAGTCTGAGTGGCAATGAGCAGTTCTTC
-	-	TRBV30	TRBJ2-7	CACDANYEQYF	TGTGCCTGCGACGCAAACTACGAGCAGTACTTC
-	TRBD2	TRBV10-1	TRBJ2-1	CASSLTPLAGGYNEQFF	TGCGCCAGCAGTCTTACTCCCCTAGCGGGGGGATACAATGAGCAGTTCTTC
-	-	TRBV6-5	TRBJ2-2	CASSPDEPGELFF	TGTGCCAGCAGTCCCGACGAGCCCGGGGAGCTGTTTTTT
-	-	TRBV6-5	TRBJ2-7	CASKKRTLTYEQYF	TGTGCCAGCAAAAAGCGGACTCTCACCTACGAGCAGTACTTC
-	TRBD2	TRBV9	TRBJ2-5	CASSVGAGGGETQYF	TGTGCCAGCAGCGTAGGGGCGGGAGGCGGAGAGACCCAGTACTTC
-	TRBD2	TRBV7-9	TRBJ2-5	CASSLLIAGETQYF	TGTGCCAGCAGCTTATTGATAGCGGGAGAGACCCAGTACTTC
-	TRBD2	TRBV9	TRBJ2-3	CASSTGLHTQYF	TGTGCCAGCAGCACGGGACTACATACGCAGTATTTT
once	-	TRBV21-1	TRBJ2-1	CASSQGLAGVNEQFF	TGTGCCAGCAGCCAAGGACTAGCGGGAGTAAATGAGCAGTTCTTC
-	TRBD1	TRBV5-1	TRBJ2-3	CASSRGQGSDTQYF	TGCGCCAGCAGCCGTGGACAGGGATCAGATACGCAGTATTTT